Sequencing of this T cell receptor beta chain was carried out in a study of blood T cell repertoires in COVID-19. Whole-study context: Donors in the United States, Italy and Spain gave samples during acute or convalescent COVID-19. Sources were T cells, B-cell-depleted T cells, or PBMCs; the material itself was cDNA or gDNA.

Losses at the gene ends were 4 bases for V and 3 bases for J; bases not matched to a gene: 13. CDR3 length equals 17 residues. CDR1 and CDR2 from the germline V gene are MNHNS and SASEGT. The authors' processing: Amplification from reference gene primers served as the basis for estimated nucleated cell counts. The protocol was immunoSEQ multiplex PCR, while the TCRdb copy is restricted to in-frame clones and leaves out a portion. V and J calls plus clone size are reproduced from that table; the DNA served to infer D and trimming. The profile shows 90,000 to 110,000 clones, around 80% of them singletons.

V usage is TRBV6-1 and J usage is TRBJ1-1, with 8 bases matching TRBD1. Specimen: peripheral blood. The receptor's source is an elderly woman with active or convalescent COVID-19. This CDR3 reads CASSGDHRGGEDTEAFF. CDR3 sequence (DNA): TGTGCCAGCAGTGGGGACCACAGGGGGGGGGAGGACACTGAAGCTTTCTTT.